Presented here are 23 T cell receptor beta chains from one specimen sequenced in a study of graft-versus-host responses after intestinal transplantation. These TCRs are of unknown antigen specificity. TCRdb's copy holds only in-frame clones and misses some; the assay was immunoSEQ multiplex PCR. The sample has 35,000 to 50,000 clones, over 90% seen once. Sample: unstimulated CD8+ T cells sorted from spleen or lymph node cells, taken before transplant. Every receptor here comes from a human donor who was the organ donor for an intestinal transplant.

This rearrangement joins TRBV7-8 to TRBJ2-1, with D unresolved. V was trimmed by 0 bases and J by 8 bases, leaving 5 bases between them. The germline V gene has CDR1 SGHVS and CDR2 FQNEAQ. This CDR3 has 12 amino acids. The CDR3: CASSLAVDEQFF. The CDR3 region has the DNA TGTGCCAGCAGCTTAGCCGTGGATGAGCAGTTCTTC.

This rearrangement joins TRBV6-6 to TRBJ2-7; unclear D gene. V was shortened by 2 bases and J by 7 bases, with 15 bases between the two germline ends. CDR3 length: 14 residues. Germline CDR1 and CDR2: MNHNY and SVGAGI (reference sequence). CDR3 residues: CASSYGSWDREQYF. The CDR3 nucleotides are TGTGCCAGCAGTTACGGGTCCTGGGATAGGGAGCAGTACTTC.

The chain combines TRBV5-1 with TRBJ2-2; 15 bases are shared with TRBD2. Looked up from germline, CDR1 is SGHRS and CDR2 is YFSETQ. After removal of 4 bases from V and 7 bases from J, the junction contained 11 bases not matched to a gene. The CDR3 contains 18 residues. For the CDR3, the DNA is TGCGCCAGCAGCCTAAGAGGACTAGCGGGAGGGCCCGGCGGGGAGCTGTTTTTT. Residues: CASSLRGLAGGPGGELFF.

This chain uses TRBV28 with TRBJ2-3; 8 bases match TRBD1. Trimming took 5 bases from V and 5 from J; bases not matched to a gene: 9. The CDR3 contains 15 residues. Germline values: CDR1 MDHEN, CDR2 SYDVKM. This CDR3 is CASSTRDRRGDTQYF. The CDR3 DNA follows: TGTGCCAGCAGTACTCGGGACAGGCGGGGAGATACGCAGTATTTT. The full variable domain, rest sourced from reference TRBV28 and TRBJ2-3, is DVKVTQSSRYLVKRTGEKVFLECVQDMDHENMFWYRQDPGLGLRLIYFSYDVKMKEKGDIPEGYSVSREKKERFSLILESASTNQTSMYLCASSTRDRRGDTQYFGPGTRLTVL.

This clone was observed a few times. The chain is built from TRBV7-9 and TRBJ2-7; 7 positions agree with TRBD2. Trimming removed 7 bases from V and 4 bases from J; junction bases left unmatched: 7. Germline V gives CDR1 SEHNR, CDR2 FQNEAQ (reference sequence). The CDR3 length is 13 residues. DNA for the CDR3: TGTGCCAGCACGGGGGGAGGGAGGTACGAGCAGTACTTC. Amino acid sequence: CASTGGGRYEQYF.

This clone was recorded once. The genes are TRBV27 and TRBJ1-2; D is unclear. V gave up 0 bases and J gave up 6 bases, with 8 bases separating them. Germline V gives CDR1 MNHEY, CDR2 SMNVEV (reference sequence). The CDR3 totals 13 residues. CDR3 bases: TGTGCCAGCAGTTTATCCCGCGGTCATGGCTACACCTTC. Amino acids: CASSLSRGHGYTF.

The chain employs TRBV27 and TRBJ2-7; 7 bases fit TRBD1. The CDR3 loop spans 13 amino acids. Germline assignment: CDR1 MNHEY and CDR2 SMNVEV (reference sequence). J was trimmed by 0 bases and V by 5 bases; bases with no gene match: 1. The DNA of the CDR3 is TGTGCCAGCAGTCGACAGGGCTCCTACGAGCAGTACTTC. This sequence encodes CASSRQGSYEQYF.

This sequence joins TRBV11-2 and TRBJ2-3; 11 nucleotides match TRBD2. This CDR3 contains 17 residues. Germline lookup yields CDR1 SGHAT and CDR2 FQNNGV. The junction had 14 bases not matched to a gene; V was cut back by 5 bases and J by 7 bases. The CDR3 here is CASSRGTSGRVYYTQYF. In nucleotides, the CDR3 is TGTGCCAGCAGCCGCGGGACTAGCGGTCGGGTGTACTATACGCAGTATTTT.

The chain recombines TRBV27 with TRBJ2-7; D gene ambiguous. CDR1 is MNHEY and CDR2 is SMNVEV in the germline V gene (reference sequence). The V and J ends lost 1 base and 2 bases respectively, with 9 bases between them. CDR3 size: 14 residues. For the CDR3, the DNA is TGTGCCAGCAGTTTATATCCAGGACCCTACGAGCAGTACTTC. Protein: CASSLYPGPYEQYF.

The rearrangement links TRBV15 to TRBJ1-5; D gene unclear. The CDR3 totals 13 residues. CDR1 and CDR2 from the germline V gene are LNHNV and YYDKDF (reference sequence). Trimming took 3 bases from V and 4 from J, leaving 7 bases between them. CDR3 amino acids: CATSRVPNQPQHF. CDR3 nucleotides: TGTGCCACCAGCAGGGTCCCTAATCAGCCCCAGCATTTT.

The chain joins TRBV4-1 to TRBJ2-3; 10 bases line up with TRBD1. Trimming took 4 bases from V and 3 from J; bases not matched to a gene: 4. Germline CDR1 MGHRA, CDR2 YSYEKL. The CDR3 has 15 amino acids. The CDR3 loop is CASSPRDRGTDTQYF. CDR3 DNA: TGCGCCAGCAGCCCCCGGGACAGGGGTACAGATACGCAGTATTTT.

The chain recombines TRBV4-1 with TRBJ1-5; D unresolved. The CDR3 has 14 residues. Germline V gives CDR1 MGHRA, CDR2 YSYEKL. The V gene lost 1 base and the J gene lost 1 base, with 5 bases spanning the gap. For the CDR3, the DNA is TGCGCCAGCAGCCAAGGAAGCAGCAATCAGCCCCAGCATTTT. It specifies CASSQGSSNQPQHF.

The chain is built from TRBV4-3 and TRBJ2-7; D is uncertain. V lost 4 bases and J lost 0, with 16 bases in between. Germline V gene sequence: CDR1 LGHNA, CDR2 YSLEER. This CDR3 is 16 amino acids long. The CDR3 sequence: CASSPSNLLSSYEQYF. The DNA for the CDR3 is TGCGCCAGCAGCCCTTCGAATTTGTTAAGCTCCTACGAGCAGTACTTC.

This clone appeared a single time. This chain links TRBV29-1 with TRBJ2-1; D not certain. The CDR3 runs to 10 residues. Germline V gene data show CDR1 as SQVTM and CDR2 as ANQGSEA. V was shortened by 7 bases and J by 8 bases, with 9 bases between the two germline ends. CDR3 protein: CSATAHEQFF. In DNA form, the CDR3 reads TGCAGCGCTACAGCCCATGAGCAGTTCTTC.

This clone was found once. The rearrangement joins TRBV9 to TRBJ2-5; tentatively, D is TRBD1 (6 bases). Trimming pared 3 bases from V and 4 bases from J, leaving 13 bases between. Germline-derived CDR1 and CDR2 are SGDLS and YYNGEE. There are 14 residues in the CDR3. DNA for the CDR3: TGTGCCAGCAGCGATAGAAGCAGGGGAGAGACCCAGTACTTC. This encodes CASSDRSRGETQYF. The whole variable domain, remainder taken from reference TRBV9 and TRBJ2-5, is DSGVTQTPKHLITATGQRVTLRCSPRSGDLSVYWYQQSLDQGLQFLIQYYNGEERAKGNILERFSAQQFPDLHSELNLSSLELGDSALYFCASSDRSRGETQYFGPGTRLLVL.

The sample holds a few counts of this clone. The CDR3: CASSSDGSSTDTQYF. The CDR3 coding sequence is TGTGCCAGCAGTTCGGACGGCTCTAGCACAGATACGCAGTATTTT. The genes are TRBV6-1 and TRBJ2-3; D is unclear. CDR1 is MNHNS and CDR2 is SASEGT in the germline V gene. Trimming took 5 bases from V and 0 from J, leaving 12 bases between them. The CDR3 consists of 15 residues.

The CDR3 DNA reads as TGTGCCAGTAGTATTTCGAGGCGGGGGGCTCGGGGAGATACGCAGTATTTT. Protein product: CASSISRRGARGDTQYF. The chain is built from TRBV19 and TRBJ2-3; 8 bases are a match to TRBD2. Per germline, CDR1 LNHDA and CDR2 SQIVND (reference sequence). The CDR3 totals 17 residues. J lost 5 bases, V lost 3 bases, and 13 bases had no gene match.

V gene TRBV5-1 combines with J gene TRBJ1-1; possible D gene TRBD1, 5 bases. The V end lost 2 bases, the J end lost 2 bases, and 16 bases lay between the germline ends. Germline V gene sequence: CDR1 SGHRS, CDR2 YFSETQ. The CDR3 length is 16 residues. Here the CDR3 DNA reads TGCGCCAGCAGCTTAGGGCCCCGGGGGAGTAACACTGAAGCTTTCTTT. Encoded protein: CASSLGPRGSNTEAFF.

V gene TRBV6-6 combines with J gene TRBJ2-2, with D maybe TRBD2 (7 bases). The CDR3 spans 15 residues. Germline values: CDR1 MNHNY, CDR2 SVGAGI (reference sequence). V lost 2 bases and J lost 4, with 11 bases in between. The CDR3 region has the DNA TGTGCCAGCAGTTACGAGGGAGGGGGCACCGGGGAGCTGTTTTTT. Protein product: CASSYEGGGTGELFF.

The CDR3 coding sequence is TGTGCCAGCAGCTTAGCGGGACAGGGGGCGAACACCGGGGAGCTGTTTTTT. It encodes CASSLAGQGANTGELFF. This sequence joins TRBV7-9 and TRBJ2-2; 11 bases align to TRBD1. Trimming took 0 bases from V and 0 from J; bases not matched to a gene: 0. The CDR3 runs 17 residues. Germline V gene data show CDR1 as SEHNR and CDR2 as FQNEAQ (reference sequence).

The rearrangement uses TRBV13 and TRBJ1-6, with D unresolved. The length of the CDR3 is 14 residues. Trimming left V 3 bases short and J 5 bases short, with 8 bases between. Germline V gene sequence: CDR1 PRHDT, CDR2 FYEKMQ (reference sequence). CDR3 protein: CASSFEGNNSPLHF. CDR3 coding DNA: TGTGCCAGCAGCTTCGAGGGAAATAATTCACCCCTCCACTTT.

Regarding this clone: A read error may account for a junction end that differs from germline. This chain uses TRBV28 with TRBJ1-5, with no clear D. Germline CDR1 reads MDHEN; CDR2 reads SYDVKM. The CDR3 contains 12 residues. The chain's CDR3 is CASSLRATPSSF. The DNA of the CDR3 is TGTGCCAGCAGTTTAAGGGCTACCCCATCCTCCTTT.

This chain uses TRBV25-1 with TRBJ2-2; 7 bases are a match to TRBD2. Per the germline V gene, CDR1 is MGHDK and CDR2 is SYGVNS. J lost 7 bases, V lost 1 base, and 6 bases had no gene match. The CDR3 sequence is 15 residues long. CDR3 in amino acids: CASSELERGNGELFF. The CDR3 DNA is TGTGCCAGCAGTGAATTGGAGCGGGGAAACGGGGAGCTGTTTTTT. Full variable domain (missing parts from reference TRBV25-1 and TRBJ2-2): EADIYQTPRYLVIGTGKKITLECSQTMGHDKMYWYQQDPGMELHLIHYSYGVNSTEKGDLSSESTVSRIRTEHFPLTLESARPSHTSQYLCASSELERGNGELFFGEGSRLTVL.